Shown below are 20 T cell receptor beta chains from a single sample sequenced in a study of T cells after yellow fever vaccination. TCRdb analysed the 5' RACE reads with MiXCR anew, one entry per CDR3 protein. The table includes some 150,000 distinct CDR3 sequences, around 9.7% detected once. The sequenced sample was CD8+ T cells sorted from PBMCs, obtained 45 days after the yellow fever booster vaccination. Receptors originate from a man younger than 30 who received the YFV17D yellow fever vaccine.

This clonotype was counted between two and nine times. A read error is possible here, since a much larger clone lies one base away. V is TRBV7-2 and J is TRBJ1-1; TRBD1 aligns across 7 bases. Germline trimming cut 3 bases from V and 1 base from J; bases unmatched to any gene: 2. The germline V gene has CDR1 SGHTA and CDR2 FQGNSA. CDR3 length: 14 residues. The CDR3 nucleotides read TGTGCCAGCAGCTTTCCAGGGGGGAACACTGAAGCTTTCTTT. Translation: CASSFPGGNTEAFF.

This clonotype was recorded many times. The genes are TRBV5-6 and TRBJ2-3; D tentatively reads TRBD1 or TRBD2 (6 bases each). V lost 4 bases and J 1 base, leaving 13 bases between the germline ends. In germline, CDR1 is SGHDT, CDR2 YYEEEE. CDR3 length equals 15 residues. CDR3 in DNA: TGTGCCAGCAGCCTCGGGGGCGGGGGCACAGATACGCAGTATTTT. This encodes CASSLGGGGTDTQYF.

There are a few counts of this clonotype. The chain has TRBV7-9 and TRBJ2-7, with D perhaps matching TRBD1 (6 bases). V lost 1 base and J 2 bases, leaving 6 bases between the germline ends. This CDR3 comprises 13 residues. CDR1 SEHNR and CDR2 FQNEAQ come from the germline V gene (reference sequence). The CDR3 DNA is TGTGCCAGCAGCTTAGGGACAGCCTACGAGCAGTACGTC. It yields the protein CASSLGTAYEQYV.

This clonotype came up a few times. J is TRBJ2-1 and V is TRBV27, with a tentative D call TRBD2 (6 bases). The germline V gene has CDR1 MNHEY and CDR2 SMNVEV (reference sequence). The CDR3 is made up of 13 amino acids. Trimming cost V 4 bases and J 7 bases, with 11 bases left between them. CDR3 in DNA: TGTGCCAGCAGTTCGGGACTCTTAAATGAGCAGTTCTTC. Its translation: CASSSGLLNEQFF.

This clonotype was observed a handful of times. The V and J genes are TRBV11-2 and TRBJ1-2; TRBD1 might be the D (5 bases). Trimming removed 5 bases from V and 4 bases from J, with 20 bases in between. CDR3 length: 16 residues. The V gene's germline CDR1 is SGHAT and CDR2 FQNNGV. CDR3 region: CASSILPAGGGYGYTF. As DNA, the CDR3 is TGTGCCAGCAGCATCCTACCCGCGGGTGGGGGCTATGGCTACACCTTC. The full variable domain, in which reference TRBV11-2 and TRBJ1-2 provide the parts outside the CDR3, is EAGVAQSPRYKIIEKRQSVAFWCNPISGHATLYWYQQILGQGPKLLIQFQNNGVVDDSQLPKDRFSAERLKGVDSTLKIQPAKLEDSAVYLCASSILPAGGGYGYTFGSGTRLTVV.

This clonotype was seen a handful of times. The CDR3 DNA is TGCGCCAGCAGCCAAGATAGGGGCGGGGACACTGAAGCTTTCTTT. This sequence encodes CASSQDRGGDTEAFF. This rearrangement joins TRBV4-3 to TRBJ1-1; possible D gene TRBD1, 5 bases. CDR3 length: 15 residues. V gave up 0 bases and J gave up 3 bases, with 11 bases separating them. Germline V CDR1 and CDR2: LGHNA, YSLEER.

The genes are TRBV11-2 and TRBJ2-3; TRBD1 matches at 10 bases. This CDR3 spans 16 amino acids. Germline V gene lookup returns CDR1 SGHAT and CDR2 FQNNGV. With 7 bases clipped from V and 6 bases from J, the junction kept 13 bases outside the gene matches. The CDR3 bases are TGTGCCAGCACCCCACCGACAGGGGGCAATGCGGATACGCAGTATTTT. Protein product: CASTPPTGGNADTQYF.

The rearrangement links TRBV11-2 to TRBJ2-1, with D perhaps matching TRBD2 (6 bases). Per germline, CDR1 SGHAT and CDR2 FQNNGV. The CDR3 runs 13 residues. Trimming took off 4 bases at V and 8 bases at J, with 12 bases between the two ends. The CDR3 region is CASSSRGWDEQFF. The CDR3 coding sequence is TGTGCCAGCAGCTCCCGGGGGTGGGATGAGCAGTTCTTC.

This clonotype came up a few times. The chain uses TRBV7-3 and TRBJ1-1; 10 bases map to TRBD1. CDR1 SGHTA and CDR2 FQGTGA come from the germline V gene. The CDR3 runs 17 residues. Unmatched junction bases numbered 10, after V lost 5 bases and J lost 1 base. Here the CDR3 reads CASSPATGGWGNTEAFF. The CDR3 DNA reads TGTGCCAGCAGCCCCGCGACAGGGGGCTGGGGGAACACTGAAGCTTTCTTT.

This clonotype is a singleton in its sample. A much larger clone differs from this one at a single base, so this may be a read error. This chain uses TRBV28 with TRBJ2-1; D gene uncertain. V lost 5 bases and J 7 bases, leaving 6 bases between the germline ends. The CDR3 consists of 11 residues. Germline CDR1 is MDHEN and CDR2 is SYDVKM. CDR3 DNA sequence: TGTGCCAGCAGTAACGGGAATGAGCAGTTCTTC. This translates into CASSNGNEQFF. Using reference TRBV28 and TRBJ2-1 for the parts outside the CDR3, the full variable domain is DVKVTQSSRYLVKRTGEKVFLECVQDMDHENMFWYRQDPGLGLRLIYFSYDVKMKEKGDIPEGYSVSREKKERFSLILESASTNQTSMYLCASSNGNEQFFGPGTRLTVL.

In its sample, this clonotype was seen a few times. This rearrangement joins TRBV4-1 to TRBJ1-6; D is unclear. V was trimmed by 1 base and J by 5 bases, leaving 6 bases between them. The CDR3 has 14 residues. Germline-derived CDR1 and CDR2 are MGHRA and YSYEKL. The CDR3 loop reads CASSQVRDNSPLHF. In DNA, the CDR3 is TGCGCCAGCAGCCAAGTAAGAGATAATTCACCCCTCCACTTT.

The chain employs TRBV4-1 and TRBJ1-4; D gene ambiguous. V shed 4 bases and J shed 3 bases, with 15 bases lying between them. The CDR3 is 16 residues long. Germline V gives CDR1 MGHRA, CDR2 YSYEKL. The CDR3 loop reads CASSLRVKSANEKLFF. CDR3 in DNA: TGCGCCAGCAGCCTCCGAGTCAAGTCTGCTAATGAAAAACTGTTTTTT.

This clonotype turned up a few times. The gene calls are TRBV6-6 and TRBJ2-1; D may be TRBD2 (6 bases). The length of the CDR3 is 15 residues. Per germline, CDR1 MNHNY and CDR2 SVGAGI (reference sequence). The V end lost 8 bases, the J end lost 4 bases, and 18 bases lay between the germline ends. CDR3 amino acids: CASRQGVAVYNEQFF. The CDR3 DNA reads as TGTGCCAGCCGTCAAGGAGTAGCGGTATACAATGAGCAGTTCTTC.

This clonotype was seen repeatedly, ten times or more. This chain connects TRBV4-3 to TRBJ2-7; perhaps TRBD1 as D (5 bases). Germline assignment: CDR1 LGHNA and CDR2 YSLEER. The CDR3 runs to 15 residues. Trimming stripped 2 bases from V and 4 bases from J, with 15 bases between. As DNA, the CDR3 is TGCGCCAGCAGCCAAACAGGATGGGGCTCATACGAGCAGTACTTC. It is translated as CASSQTGWGSYEQYF.

The chain joins TRBV12-3 or TRBV12-4 to TRBJ1-5; D uncertain. V was shortened by 2 bases and J by 4 bases, with 9 bases between the two germline ends. The CDR3 runs 14 residues. CDR3 residues: CASSLMGTNQPQHF. The DNA for the CDR3 is TGTGCCAGCAGTTTAATGGGAACGAATCAGCCCCAGCATTTT.

This clonotype was seen at least ten times. The chain combines TRBV4-3 with TRBJ2-5, with 14 bases identical to TRBD2. CDR1 is LGHNA and CDR2 is YSLEER in the germline V gene. The CDR3 is made up of 18 amino acids. The ends lost 0 bases at V and 6 bases at J; junction bases unmatched: 9. CDR3 nucleotides: TGCGCCAGCAGCCAAGATGTGGGGACTAGCGGGGGAGGAAAGACCCAGTACTTC. This encodes CASSQDVGTSGGGKTQYF.

The chain employs TRBV9 and TRBJ2-2; 11 bases fit TRBD2. Germline V gene lookup returns CDR1 SGDLS and CDR2 YYNGEE. Trimming removed 0 bases from V and 1 base from J; junction bases left unmatched: 2. This CDR3 contains 17 residues. The CDR3 nucleotides are TGTGCCAGCAGCGTAGCCGGACTAGCGGGGAACACCGGGGAGCTGTTTTTT. The encoded protein is CASSVAGLAGNTGELFF.

The genes are TRBV24-1 and TRBJ2-5; D is unresolved. Germline V gene sequence: CDR1 KGHDR, CDR2 SFDVKD. V lost 1 base and J lost 5, with 13 bases in between. The CDR3 runs to 15 residues. CDR3 DNA sequence: TGTGCCACCAGTGATTTCGGAGAACCGTGGGAGACCCAGTACTTC. Translating gives CATSDFGEPWETQYF.

The V call is TRBV3-1, the J call TRBJ1-2; possibly TRBD1 for D (5 bases). Trimming removed 5 bases at V and 4 bases at J, with 14 bases between. The CDR3 runs to 14 residues. Germline-derived CDR1 and CDR2 are LGHDT and YNNKEL (reference sequence). CDR3 in amino acids: CASSEGYGAYGYTF. In DNA, the CDR3 is TGTGCCAGCAGCGAAGGCTACGGGGCCTATGGCTACACCTTC.

This clonotype was found a few times. The chain is built from TRBV6-6 and TRBJ1-5, with TRBD1 identical over 7 bases. CDR3 size: 13 residues. Germline V gives CDR1 MNHNY, CDR2 SVGAGI (reference sequence). V dropped 6 bases and J dropped 6; count of bases not matched to a gene: 5. The CDR3: CASRRGTAQPQHF. The DNA for the CDR3 is TGTGCCAGCAGACGCGGGACAGCTCAGCCCCAGCATTTT.